What follows are 5 T cell receptor beta chains derived from one specimen sequenced in a study of T-cell memory formation after mild COVID-19. One entry per CDR3 protein results from TCRdb running MiXCR on the 5' RACE reads. The top ten hold more than 10% of the sample, which has approximately 570,000 distinct CDR3 sequences, roughly 18% seen once. The sample consisted of PBMCs or a T cell subset sorted from them (not recorded which). These receptor sequences come from an adult woman who had mild COVID-19 (a few samples of this study predate the infection). Cell type and time point are not known.

This clonotype came up a few times. The rearrangement uses TRBV7-2 and TRBJ1-5, with D possibly matching TRBD1 (6 bases). The CDR3 has 16 residues. The germline V gene has CDR1 SGHTA and CDR2 FQGNSA. With 5 bases removed from V and 2 bases from J, the gap between germline ends came to 16 bases. Written as DNA, the CDR3 is TGTGCCAGCAGCCCAAGGGCAGGGGAGGGCAATCAGCCCCAGCATTTT. It codes for CASSPRAGEGNQPQHF. Combining the CDR3 with reference TRBV7-2 and TRBJ1-5 gives the whole variable domain GAGVSQSPSNKVTEKGKDVELRCDPISGHTALYWYRQSLGQGLEFLIYFQGNSAPDKSGLPSDRFSAERTGGSVSTLTIQRTQQEDSAVYLCASSPRAGEGNQPQHFGDGTRLSIL.

This clonotype was picked up a small number of times. The chain recombines TRBV12-3 or TRBV12-4 with TRBJ2-3; D is possibly TRBD2 (5 bases). Trimming shortened V by 6 bases and J by 2 bases, and 24 bases separated the two germline ends. This CDR3 contains 18 residues. This CDR3 reads CASSLDPDSPRYTDTQYF. CDR3 nucleotides: TGTGCCAGCAGCCTAGATCCGGACTCTCCCCGTTACACAGATACGCAGTATTTT.

This clonotype was seen a few times. This rearrangement joins TRBV5-1 to TRBJ2-7, with D maybe TRBD2 (5 bases). The V gene's germline CDR1 is SGHRS and CDR2 YFSETQ. Trimming removed 0 bases from V and 3 bases from J, with 16 bases in between. CDR3 length: 16 residues. As DNA, the CDR3 is TGCGCCAGCAGCTTGGCCGAAGGGTTTGGAGGCTACGAGCAGTACTTC. Its protein product is CASSLAEGFGGYEQYF.

CDR3 sequence reads: CASSSMTGNTGELFF. The CDR3 nucleotides are TGTGCCAGCAGCTCTATGACAGGGAACACCGGGGAGCTGTTTTTT. The rearrangement links TRBV7-3 to TRBJ2-2; TRBD1 might be the D (6 bases). The CDR3 is 15 amino acids. Trimming pared 4 bases from V and 1 base from J, leaving 10 bases between. Germline lookup yields CDR1 SGHTA and CDR2 FQGTGA.

The chain links TRBV15 to TRBJ1-1; a weak D match, TRBD1 (6 bases). Germline V CDR1 and CDR2: LNHNV, YYDKDF (reference sequence). Deletions cut 0 bases from V and 8 bases from J, with 16 bases between. This CDR3 is 15 amino acids long. CDR3 residues: CATSREPFGGGEAFF. For the CDR3, the DNA is TGTGCCACCAGCAGAGAGCCCTTCGGAGGGGGGGAAGCTTTCTTT.